This T cell receptor (beta chain) was profiled in a study of graft-versus-host responses after intestinal transplantation. Whole-study context: Recipients underwent multivisceral, liver-intestinal, or isolated intestinal transplants. For 3 to 4 years after anti-thymocyte globulin induction, all recipients took tacrolimus and steroids. Findings of the study overall: There were GvH clones found in recipient marrow, and some of them appeared first in ileum or blood.

The CDR3 covers 13 residues. With V trimmed by 8 bases and J by 6 bases, 3 bases remained unmatched. Germline CDR1 MNHNS, CDR2 SASEGT. The repertoire was sequenced with immunoSEQ multiplex PCR; TCRdb's copy has only in-frame clones and lacks some. This table has 50,000 to 55,000 clones, approximately 88% appearing once. A note on this clone: The antigen is unknown.

This specimen was unstimulated CD4+ T cells sorted from spleen or lymph node cells, taken before transplant. The rearrangement uses TRBV6-1 and TRBJ2-2, with 10 nucleotides matching TRBD1. The sequence derives from a human donor who was the organ donor for an intestinal transplant. The chain's CDR3 is CASRQGAAGELFF. The DNA for the CDR3 is TGTGCCAGCCGACAGGGGGCGGCCGGGGAGCTGTTTTTT.